The T cell receptor beta chain under discussion was sequenced for a study of blood T cell repertoires in COVID-19. Study overall: The samples span acute and convalescent COVID-19 from the United States, Italy and Spain. Sample material is recorded as cDNA or gDNA derived from T cells, B-cell-depleted T cells, or PBMCs.

Libraries were prepared by immunoSEQ multiplex PCR; TCRdb keeps only in-frame clonotypes and omits some of them. Among about 360,000 clones listed, around 86% were seen once. CDR1 and CDR2 (germline): MNHEY, SMNVEV (reference sequence). V was cut by 1 base and J by 12 bases, with 13 bases left in between. There are 12 residues in the CDR3. The origin of this receptor is a human donor in a cohort sampled during active COVID-19. Sequencing used peripheral blood. The chain links TRBV27 to TRBJ2-7; D is unresolved. Here the CDR3 reads CASSLFGRPPYF. CDR3 coding DNA: TGTGCCAGCAGTTTATTCGGCAGGCCCCCGTACTTC.